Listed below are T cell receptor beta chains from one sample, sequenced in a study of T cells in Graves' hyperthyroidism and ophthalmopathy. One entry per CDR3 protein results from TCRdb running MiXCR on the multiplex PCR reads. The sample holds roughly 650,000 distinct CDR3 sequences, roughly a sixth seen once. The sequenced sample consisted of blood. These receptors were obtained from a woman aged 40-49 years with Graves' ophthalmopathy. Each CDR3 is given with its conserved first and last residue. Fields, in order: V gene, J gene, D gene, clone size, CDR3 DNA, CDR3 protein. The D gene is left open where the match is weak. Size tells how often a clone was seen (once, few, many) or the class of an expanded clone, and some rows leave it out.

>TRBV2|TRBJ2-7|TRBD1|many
TGTGCCAGCAGCGTACAGGGGACCTCCTACGAGCAGTACTTC
CASSVQGTSYEQYF
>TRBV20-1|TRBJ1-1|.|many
TGCAGTGCACCCGAAAGCGGACAGAACACTGAAGCTTTCTTT
CSAPESGQNTEAFF
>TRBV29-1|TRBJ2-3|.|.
TGCAGCGTTGCAGGGCCAGCAGGTCCGACAGATACGCGGTATTTT
CSVAGPAGPTDTRYF
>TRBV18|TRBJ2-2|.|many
TGTGCCAGCTCACCACCGAGTGCCCCCGGGGAGCTGTTTTTT
CASSPPSAPGELFF
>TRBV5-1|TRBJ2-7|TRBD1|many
TGCGCCAGCAGTCCGTTGACAGGGACCTTTGCCGAGCAGTACTTC
CASSPLTGTFAEQYF
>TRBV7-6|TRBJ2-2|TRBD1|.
TGTGCCAGCAGCCTACGACAGGGAACCTCGAACACCGGGGAGCTGTTTTTT
CASSLRQGTSNTGELFF
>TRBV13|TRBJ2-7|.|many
TGTGCCAGCAGCTTAAGGCTTAGCGGTTCCTACGAGCAGTACTTC
CASSLRLSGSYEQYF
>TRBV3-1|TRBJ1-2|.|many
TGTGCCAGCAGCCAAGGGCTAGGCTATGGCTACACCTTC
CASSQGLGYGYTF
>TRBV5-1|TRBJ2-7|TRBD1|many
TGCGCCAGCAGCCTGGACAGGGTTGGCCACGAGCAGTACTTC
CASSLDRVGHEQYF
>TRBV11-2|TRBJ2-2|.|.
TGTGCCAGCAGCGCCCGACTAGACCAGGACATCACCGGGGAGCTGTTTTTT
CASSARLDQDITGELFF
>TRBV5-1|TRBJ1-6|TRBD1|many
TGCGCCAGCAGCTTGGAACAGGGGGGGAATTCACCCCTCCACTTT
CASSLEQGGNSPLHF
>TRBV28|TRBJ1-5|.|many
TGTGCCAGCAGTTCCCCAAAAGCTGGGGGTCAGCCCCAGCATTTT
CASSSPKAGGQPQHF
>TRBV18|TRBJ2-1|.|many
TGTGCCAGCTCAGACCAGGGCGGTGAGCAGTTCTTC
CASSDQGGEQFF
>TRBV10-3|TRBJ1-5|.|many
TGTGCCATCAGTGAGTCGGGGGGCAATCAGCCCCAGCATTTT
CAISESGGNQPQHF
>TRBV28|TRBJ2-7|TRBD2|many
TGTGCCAGTGCCCCTCCCATACCGGGACTAGCGAACTACGAGCAGTACTTC
CASAPPIPGLANYEQYF
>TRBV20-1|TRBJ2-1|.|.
TGCAGTGCTAGAGGAGGCGGGACGGGCCATGAGCAGTTCTTC
CSARGGGTGHEQFF
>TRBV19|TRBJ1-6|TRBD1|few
TGTGCCACTGCCGGACAGGGGGTTTCACCCCTCCACTTT
CATAGQGVSPLHF
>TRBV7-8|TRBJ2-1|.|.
TGTGCCAGCAGCCACCAGGGTGGAAATGAGCAGTTCTTC
CASSHQGGNEQFF
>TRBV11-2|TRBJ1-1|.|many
TGTGCCAGCAGCTTAGACTATCGCACTGAAGCTTTCTTT
CASSLDYRTEAFF
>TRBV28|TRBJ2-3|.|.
TGTGCCAGCCGGGACTTCCTCACAGATACGCAGTATTTT
CASRDFLTDTQYF
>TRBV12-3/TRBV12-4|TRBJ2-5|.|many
TGTGCCAGCAGCTTAGACGGCGAGACCCAGTACTTC
CASSLDGETQYF
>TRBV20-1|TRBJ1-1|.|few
TGCAGTGCTAGAGAAACAGGTTGGACTGAAGCTTTCTTT
CSARETGWTEAFF
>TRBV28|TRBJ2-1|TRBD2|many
TGTGCCAGCAGTCTAGCGGGAACGGGATCCTACAATGAGCAGTTCTTC
CASSLAGTGSYNEQFF
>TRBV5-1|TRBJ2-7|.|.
TGCGCCAGCAGCCTCCGACAGAAATCCTACGAGCAGTACTTC
CASSLRQKSYEQYF
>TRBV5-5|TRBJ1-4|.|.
TGTGCCGGCAGCTTGGAAGATGAAAAACTGTTTTTT
CAGSLEDEKLFF
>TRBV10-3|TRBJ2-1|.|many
TGTGCCATCAGTGAGACCGGACCGCTGGGCAATGAGCAGTTCTTC
CAISETGPLGNEQFF
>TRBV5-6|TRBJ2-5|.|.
TGTGCCAGCAGCCTTCAGGGGAATCCAGGGACCCAGTACTTC
CASSLQGNPGTQYF
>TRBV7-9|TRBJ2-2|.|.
TGTGCCAGCAGTTCTGACGGAACCGGGGAGCTGTTTTTT
CASSSDGTGELFF
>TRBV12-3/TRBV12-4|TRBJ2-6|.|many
TGTGCCAGCAGCCTCCGACAGAGATCATCCCTCTCTGGGGCCAACGTCCTGACTTTC
CASSLRQRSSLSGANVLTF
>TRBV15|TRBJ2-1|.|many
TGTGCCACCAGCCCAGATCCGAGCTCCTACAATGAGCAGTTCTTC
CATSPDPSSYNEQFF
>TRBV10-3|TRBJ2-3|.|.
TGTGCCATCAGATCCGGAGATACGCAGTATTTT
CAIRSGDTQYF
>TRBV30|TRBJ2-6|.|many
TGTGCCTGTTCCTCCGGGGCCAACGTCCTGACTTTC
CACSSGANVLTF
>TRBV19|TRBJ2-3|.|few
TGTGCCAGTAGTAGAACCCCCTGGGGGGAACTGAACACAGATACGCAGTATTTT
CASSRTPWGELNTDTQYF
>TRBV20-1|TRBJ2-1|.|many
TGCAGTGCTAGAGATCCCTCCCTTCATGAGCAGTTCTTC
CSARDPSLHEQFF
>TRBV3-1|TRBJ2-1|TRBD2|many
TGTGCCAGCAGCCAACGAACTAGCGGGAGGTACAATGAGCAGTTCTTC
CASSQRTSGRYNEQFF
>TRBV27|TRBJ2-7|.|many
TGTGCCAGCAGCCCTAGGGGGGGGCACGGGAATGTCCGCTACGAGCAGTACTTC
CASSPRGGHGNVRYEQYF
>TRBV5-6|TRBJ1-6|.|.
TGTGCCAGCAGCTTCGAGGGCTTCAATAATTCACCCCTCCACTTT
CASSFEGFNNSPLHF
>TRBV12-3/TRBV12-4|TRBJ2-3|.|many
TGTGCCAGCAGGGGGATTTTGGATACGCAGTATTTT
CASRGILDTQYF
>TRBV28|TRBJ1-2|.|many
TGTGCCAGCAGTTTATGGACATCCTATGGCTACACCTTC
CASSLWTSYGYTF
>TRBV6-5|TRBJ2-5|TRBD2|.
TGTGCCAGCCTTTTAGCGGGAGGGGAGACCCAGTACTTC
CASLLAGGETQYF
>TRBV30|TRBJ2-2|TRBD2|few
TGTGCCTGGAGTGACGGGACTAGCGGGAGTTTTCCCGGGGAGCTGTTTTTT
CAWSDGTSGSFPGELFF
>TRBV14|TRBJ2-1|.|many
TGTGCCAGCAGCCGATTGGAGCAATACAATGAGCAGTTCTTC
CASSRLEQYNEQFF
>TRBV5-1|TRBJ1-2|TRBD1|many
TGCGCCAGCAGCCCCCTAGGGGGCGAGGGCTATGGCTACACCTTC
CASSPLGGEGYGYTF
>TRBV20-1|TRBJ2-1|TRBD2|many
TGCAGTGCAAGCGCGGGGGGTATCCACAATGAGCAGTTCTTC
CSASAGGIHNEQFF
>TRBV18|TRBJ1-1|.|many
TGTGCCAGCTCAGCACAGGGTTTGGACACTGAAGCTTTCTTT
CASSAQGLDTEAFF
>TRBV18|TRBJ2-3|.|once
TGTGCCAGCTCACCACAGTACGCGGGCACAGATACGCAGTATTTT
CASSPQYAGTDTQYF